The T cell receptor beta chain under discussion was sequenced for a study of neoadjuvant anti-PD-1 for oral cavity cancer. The wider study: Around day 43, patients without progression received a fourth nivolumab dose before surgery.

V gave up 4 bases and J gave up 2 bases, with 11 bases separating them. This CDR3 is built from 13 residues. Germline-derived CDR1 and CDR2 are SQVTM and ANQGSEA. A note on this clone: The antigen remains unidentified.

Time point of the sample: after neoadjuvant nivolumab, at surgical resection. Whole-study results and caveats: Post-nivolumab, blood T cell clonality was significantly elevated in non-responders. Pretreatment Treg/Th17 ratio correlated inversely with post-treatment tumor clonality.

The protocol was immunoSEQ multiplex PCR, while the TCRdb copy is restricted to in-frame clones and leaves out a portion. The table has 72,000 or so clones, 86% seen once. The J gene is TRBJ1-1, the V gene TRBV29-1; D is unclear. The clonotype originates from a person aged 35-79 years with oral cavity squamous cell carcinoma. The specimen comprised PBMCs, sampled after nivolumab (anti-PD-1) treatment. Here the CDR3 reads CSVAVTSNTEAFF. CDR3 coding DNA: TGCAGCGTTGCCGTGACGTCAAACACTGAAGCTTTCTTT.